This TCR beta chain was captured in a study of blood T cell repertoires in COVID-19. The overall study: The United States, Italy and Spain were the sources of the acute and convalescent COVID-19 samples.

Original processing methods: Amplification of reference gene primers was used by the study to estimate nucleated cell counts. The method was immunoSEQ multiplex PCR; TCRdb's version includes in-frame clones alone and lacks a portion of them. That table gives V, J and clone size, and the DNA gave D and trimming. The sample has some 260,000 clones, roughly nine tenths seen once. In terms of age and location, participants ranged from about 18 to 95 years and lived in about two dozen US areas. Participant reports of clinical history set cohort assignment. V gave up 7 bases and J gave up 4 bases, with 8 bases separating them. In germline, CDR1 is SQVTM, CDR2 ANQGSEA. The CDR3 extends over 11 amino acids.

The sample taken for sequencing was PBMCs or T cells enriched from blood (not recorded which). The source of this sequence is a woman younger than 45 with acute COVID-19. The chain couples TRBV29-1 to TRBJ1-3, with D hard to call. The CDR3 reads CSGLDGNTIYF. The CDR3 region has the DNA TGCAGCGGGCTAGACGGAAACACCATATATTTT.